This T cell receptor (beta chain) was recovered during a study of T-cell reconstitution after alpha-beta-depleted transplantation in children. TCRbeta library construction was performed incorporating unique molecular identifiers. Each CDR3 protein is one row after TCRdb ran MiXCR on the PCR reads. The sample records approximately 520,000 distinct CDR3 sequences, 32% being singletons. The length of the CDR3 is 14 residues. Per the germline V gene, CDR1 is SEHNR and CDR2 is FQNEAQ (reference sequence). V gave up 2 bases and J gave up 8 bases, with 15 bases separating them. V and J are TRBV7-9 and TRBJ1-2; D is ambiguous. Sequencing used PBMCs from the stem cell graft donor, obtained from the stem cell graft. The sequence was obtained from a human donor who donated a stem cell graft to a child with aplastic anemia. CDR3 DNA sequence: TGTGCCAGCAGCTTAAGGTCCTCGGGTGGGGGCTACACCTTC. Translation: CASSLRSSGGGYTF.